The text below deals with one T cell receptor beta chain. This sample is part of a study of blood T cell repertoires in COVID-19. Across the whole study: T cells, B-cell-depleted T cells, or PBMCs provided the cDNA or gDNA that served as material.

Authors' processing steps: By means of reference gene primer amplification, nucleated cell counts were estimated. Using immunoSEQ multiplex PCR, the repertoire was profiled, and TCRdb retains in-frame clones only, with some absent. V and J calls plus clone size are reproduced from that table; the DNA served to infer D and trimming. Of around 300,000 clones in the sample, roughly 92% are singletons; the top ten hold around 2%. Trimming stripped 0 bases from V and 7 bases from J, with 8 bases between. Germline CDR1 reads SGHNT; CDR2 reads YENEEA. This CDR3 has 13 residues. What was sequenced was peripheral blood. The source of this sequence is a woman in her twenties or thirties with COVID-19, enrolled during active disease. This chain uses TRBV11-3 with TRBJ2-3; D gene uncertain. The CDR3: CASSLDRVNTQYF. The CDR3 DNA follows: TGTGCCAGCAGCTTAGATCGGGTAAATACGCAGTATTTT. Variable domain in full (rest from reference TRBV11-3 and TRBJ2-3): EAGVVQSPRYKIIEKKQPVAFWCNPISGHNTLYWYLQNLGQGPELLIRYENEEAVDDSQLPKDRFSAERLKGVDSTLKIQPAELGDSAVYLCASSLDRVNTQYFGPGTRLTVL.